Below, one T cell receptor beta chain is given with its context. The antigen remains undetermined. This sample was taken from a study of cytotoxic CD8 clonotypes in ibrutinib-treated CLL. Study-wide context: Among patients, about 24 responded partially and 2 completely; around 14 then stayed remitted and around twelve progressed after median roughly 73 months. Response samples followed a median about 11 months of treatment, range 6 to 36.

Data came from immunoSEQ multiplex PCR; TCRdb stores just in-frame clones and leaves some out. This repertoire shows approximately 53,000 clones, over 80% found once; its top ten account for roughly 20%. Overall study findings and caveats: Rare overall, public clonotypes shrank or held steady under therapy. Ibrutinib response saw clonality rise, and progression saw it return toward baseline.

The sequencing used PBMCs, collected after 24 months of ibrutinib treatment. The clonotype originates from a human donor with chronic lymphocytic leukemia.

For the CDR3, the DNA is TGTGCCAGCAGCCGGACACTTGGGGCTGAGCAGTTCTTC. Translation gives CASSRTLGAEQFF. The chain has TRBV14 and TRBJ2-1; weak D call: TRBD1 (5 bases). The V gene lost 4 bases and the J gene lost 9 bases, with 13 bases spanning the gap. There are 13 residues in the CDR3. From germline, CDR1 is SGHDN and CDR2 FVKESK.